The 13 T cell receptor beta chains below come from one sample, sequenced in a study of cytomegalovirus exposure and HLA in healthy donors. The PCR employed 60 Vbeta primers together with 13 Jbeta primers. The protocol was immunoSEQ multiplex PCR, while the TCRdb copy is restricted to in-frame clones and leaves out a portion. The repertoire holds 150,000 to 200,000 clones, more than 70% seen once, with 0.95% to 1.4% in the top ten. Material for sequencing was PBMCs. The receptor set was obtained from a woman aged 40 to 50 in good health and CMV-seronegative.

The CDR3 nucleotides are TGCGCCAGCAGCTCTCCGGGAGGCACTGAAGCTTTCTTT. Its protein is CASSSPGGTEAFF. This rearrangement joins TRBV5-1 to TRBJ1-1; no firm D call. Germline V gene data show CDR1 as SGHRS and CDR2 as YFSETQ. V was clipped by 3 bases and J by 4 bases, with 10 bases between them. The CDR3 sequence is 13 residues long.

The genes are TRBV19 and TRBJ1-1; weak D call: TRBD1 (5 bases). The length of the CDR3 is 16 residues. CDR1 LNHDA and CDR2 SQIVND come from the germline V gene (reference sequence). The V end lost 3 bases, the J end lost 0 bases, and 14 bases lay between the germline ends. The DNA for the CDR3 is TGTGCCAGTAGTATGGCCAGGGCGCGCTTGAACACTGAAGCTTTCTTT. Encoded protein: CASSMARARLNTEAFF.

The count of this clone is one. The rearrangement joins TRBV18 to TRBJ2-7; TRBD1 matches at 10 bases. This CDR3 region has 15 residues. J lost 2 bases, V lost 2 bases, and 3 bases had no gene match. Germline CDR1 KGHSH, CDR2 LQKENI. The CDR3 loop reads CASSPGTGEAYEQYF. In DNA, the CDR3 is TGTGCCAGCTCACCAGGGACAGGGGAGGCCTACGAGCAGTACTTC.

The sample holds a few counts of this clone. The chain recombines TRBV2 with TRBJ1-5; no clear D. The CDR3 runs 15 residues. Germline V gene sequence: CDR1 SNHLY, CDR2 FYNNEI. Trimming cost V 6 bases and J 2 bases, with 14 bases left between them. The CDR3 is CASRGGRGGNQPQHF. For the CDR3, the DNA is TGTGCCAGCAGAGGAGGGCGCGGGGGCAATCAGCCCCAGCATTTT.

The V gene is TRBV11-3, the J gene TRBJ1-1; 8 nucleotides line up with TRBD1. Germline loops: CDR1 SGHNT, CDR2 YENEEA. The CDR3 is made up of 12 amino acids. The junction had 3 bases not matched to a gene; V was cut back by 6 bases and J by 6 bases. CDR3 nucleotide sequence: TGTGCCAGCAGACGACAGGGGCCTGAAGCTTTCTTT. It specifies CASRRQGPEAFF.

The chain carries TRBV7-9 and TRBJ2-7; TRBD2 aligns across 11 bases. Germline CDR1 reads SEHNR; CDR2 reads FQNEAQ (reference sequence). The CDR3 is made up of 16 amino acids. CDR3 bases: TGTTCCAGCAGCCCTCCGGGACTAGCGGTCGGAGGGGAGCAGTACGTC. As protein: CSSSPPGLAVGGEQYV.

The sample holds one count of this clone. The chain links TRBV19 to TRBJ2-1, with D possibly matching TRBD1 (5 bases). Trimming left V 6 bases short and J 0 bases short, with 12 bases between. CDR3 length: 15 amino acids. Germline CDR1 is LNHDA and CDR2 is SQIVND (reference sequence). The DNA for the CDR3 is TGTGCCAGTAGCCCGACAGCGAGCTCCTACAATGAGCAGTTCTTC. It is translated as CASSPTASSYNEQFF. Filled out from reference TRBV19 and TRBJ2-1, the complete variable domain reads DGGITQSPKYLFRKEGQNVTLSCEQNLNHDAMYWYRQDPGQGLRLIYYSQIVNDFQKGDIAEGYSVSREKKESFPLTVTSAQKNPTAFYLCASSPTASSYNEQFFGPGTRLTVL.

V usage is TRBV6-5 and J usage is TRBJ2-5; 10 bases map to TRBD2. There are 15 residues in the CDR3. V shed 5 bases and J 0 bases; nucleotides not matched to a gene: 3. Germline lookup yields CDR1 MNHEY and CDR2 SVGAGI. The CDR3 DNA sequence: TGTGCCAGCAGTCCGGGACTAGCGCACCAAGAGACCCAGTACTTC. The encoded protein is CASSPGLAHQETQYF.

This CDR3 is CASSSPDRDTEAFF. The CDR3, as DNA: TGTGCCAGCAGTTCCCCGGACAGGGACACTGAAGCTTTCTTT. This chain joins TRBV6-5 and TRBJ1-1, with 8 nucleotides matching TRBD1. Trimming at V came to 4 bases and at J to 3 bases, leaving 4 bases not matched to a gene. The germline gives CDR1 MNHEY, CDR2 SVGAGI. This CDR3 has 14 amino acids.

This chain joins TRBV15 and TRBJ2-7; D uncertain. V lost 0 bases to trimming and J lost 3 bases, with 18 bases between them. Germline V gene sequence: CDR1 LNHNV, CDR2 YYDKDF (reference sequence). The CDR3 runs 17 residues. The CDR3 region is CATSRDRYETSFYEQYV. Written as DNA, the CDR3 is TGTGCCACCAGCAGAGATCGTTATGAGACTTCTTTCTACGAGCAGTACGTC.

On this clone: The sample carries other DNA sequences with the same CDR3. This chain joins TRBV18 and TRBJ1-1, with a possible D match to TRBD1 (5 bases). Germline lookup yields CDR1 KGHSH and CDR2 LQKENI. This CDR3 is built from 14 residues. Trimming removed 1 base from V and 0 bases from J, with 6 bases in between. The CDR3: CASSPQGLNTEAFF. For the CDR3, the DNA is TGTGCCAGCTCACCACAGGGGTTGAACACTGAAGCTTTCTTT.

The rearrangement uses TRBV5-1 and TRBJ2-1; 11 nucleotides align to TRBD2. J gave up 6 bases and V 3 bases, and 5 bases lay outside the gene matches. The CDR3 length is 15 residues. Germline CDR1 reads SGHRS; CDR2 reads YFSETQ. The CDR3 nucleotides are TGCGCCAGCAGCTCGGAACTAGCGGGAGTCAATGAGCAGTTCTTC. Translation gives CASSSELAGVNEQFF.

The genes are TRBV7-2 and TRBJ1-1, with 7 positions matching TRBD1. In germline, CDR1 is SGHTA, CDR2 FQGNSA. The J segment lost 2 bases and the V segment lost 3 bases, leaving 3 bases of the junction unmatched. The CDR3 loop spans 14 amino acids. CDR3: CASSFYRGNTEAFF. In DNA form, the CDR3 reads TGTGCCAGCAGCTTTTACAGGGGAAACACTGAAGCTTTCTTT.